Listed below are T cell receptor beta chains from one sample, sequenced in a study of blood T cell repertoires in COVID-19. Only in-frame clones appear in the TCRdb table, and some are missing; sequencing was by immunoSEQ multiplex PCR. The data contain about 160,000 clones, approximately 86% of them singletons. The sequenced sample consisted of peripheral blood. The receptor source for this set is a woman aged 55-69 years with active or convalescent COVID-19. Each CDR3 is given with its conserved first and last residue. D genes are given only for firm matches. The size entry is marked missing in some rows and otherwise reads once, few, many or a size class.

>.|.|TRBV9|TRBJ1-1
CASSAPDGIFNTEAFF
TGTGCCAGCAGCGCCCCGGACGGGATTTTCAACACTGAAGCTTTCTTT
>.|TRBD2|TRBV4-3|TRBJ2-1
CASSQEVLADNEQFF
TGCGCCAGCAGCCAGGAAGTTCTAGCGGACAATGAGCAGTTCTTC
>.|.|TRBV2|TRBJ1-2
CASKPGPPNYGYTF
TGTGCCAGTAAACCAGGGCCCCCTAACTATGGCTACACCTTC
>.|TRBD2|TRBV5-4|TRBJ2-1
CASTSGGTYNEQFF
TGTGCCAGCACAAGCGGGGGGACCTACAATGAGCAGTTCTTC
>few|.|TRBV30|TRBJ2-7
CAWSLGGGEQYF
TGTGCCTGGAGCCTCGGGGGTGGCGAGCAGTACTTC
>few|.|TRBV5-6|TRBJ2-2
CASRLGAGKVFF
TGTGCCAGCAGGCTGGGTGCAGGGAAGGTGTTTTTT
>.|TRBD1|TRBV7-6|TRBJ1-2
CASSQGVNYGYTF
TGTGCCAGCAGCCAGGGGGTTAACTATGGCTACACCTTC
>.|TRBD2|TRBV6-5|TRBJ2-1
CASSYSGGLAGAEQFF
TGTGCCAGCAGTTACTCAGGGGGACTAGCGGGGGCTGAGCAGTTCTTC
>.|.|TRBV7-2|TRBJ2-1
CASSAPGGVEQFF
TGTGCCAGCAGCGCCCCTGGAGGGGTTGAGCAGTTCTTC
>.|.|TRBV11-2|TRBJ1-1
CASSLGSQGTEAFF
TGTGCCAGCAGCTTAGGATCTCAGGGAACTGAAGCTTTCTTT
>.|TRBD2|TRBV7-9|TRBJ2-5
CASSRRTSGGKGETQYF
TGTGCCAGCAGCAGACGGACTAGCGGGGGGAAGGGAGAGACCCAGTACTTC
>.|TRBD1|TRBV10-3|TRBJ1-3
CAIRGQGYGNTIYF
TGTGCCATCAGGGGACAGGGATATGGAAACACCATATATTTT
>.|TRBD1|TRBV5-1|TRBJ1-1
CASSEGTGLVTEAFF
TGCGCCAGCAGCGAGGGGACAGGGTTGGTCACTGAAGCTTTCTTT
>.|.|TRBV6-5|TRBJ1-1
CASRRGLRNTEAFF
TGTGCCAGCAGAAGGGGACTTAGAAACACTGAAGCTTTCTTT
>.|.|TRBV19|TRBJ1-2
CASRFPGTPPGGYTF
TGTGCCAGTAGATTCCCTGGGACACCCCCGGGTGGCTACACCTTC
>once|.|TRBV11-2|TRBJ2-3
CASSLGDRLSTDTQYF
TGTGCCAGCAGCTTGGGAGATCGCCTTAGCACAGATACGCAGTATTTT
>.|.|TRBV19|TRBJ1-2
CASSMQATNYGYTF
TGTGCCAGTAGTATGCAGGCAACGAACTATGGCTACACCTTC
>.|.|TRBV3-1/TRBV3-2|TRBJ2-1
CASSHLDGEQFF
TGTGCCAGCAGCCACCTAGACGGGGAGCAGTTCTTC
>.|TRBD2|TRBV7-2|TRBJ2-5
CASSYLGLAGETQYF
TGTGCCAGCAGCTATCTTGGACTAGCGGGAGAGACCCAGTACTTC
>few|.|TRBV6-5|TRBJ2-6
CASRDRSGANVLTF
TGTGCCAGCAGGGACAGATCAGGGGCCAACGTCCTGACTTTC
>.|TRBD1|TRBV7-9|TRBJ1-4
CASSFQGAFEKLFF
TGTGCCAGCAGCTTTCAGGGGGCTTTTGAAAAACTGTTTTTT
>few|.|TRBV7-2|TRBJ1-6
CASSLDGAGNNSPLHF
TGTGCCAGCAGCTTAGATGGGGCAGGGAATAATTCACCCCTCCACTTT
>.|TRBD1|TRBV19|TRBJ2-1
CASNQDRGYGGEQFF
TGTGCCAGTAACCAGGACAGGGGTTATGGGGGTGAGCAGTTCTTC
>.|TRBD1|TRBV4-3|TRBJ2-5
CASSQGSTGGRETQYF
TGCGCCAGCAGCCAGGGATCGACAGGGGGCCGGGAGACCCAGTACTTC
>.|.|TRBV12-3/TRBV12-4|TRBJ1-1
CASNKGQNTEAFF
TGTGCCAGCAATAAAGGACAGAACACTGAAGCTTTCTTT
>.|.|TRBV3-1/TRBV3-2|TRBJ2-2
CASSHHEASVPTRIGELFF
TGTGCCAGCAGCCACCACGAAGCGAGCGTTCCAACAAGAATCGGGGAGCTGTTTTTT
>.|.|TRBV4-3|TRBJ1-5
CASSQDKYSNQPQHF
TGCGCCAGCAGCCAAGATAAATATAGCAATCAGCCCCAGCATTTT
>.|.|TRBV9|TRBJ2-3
CASSWVQGYTDTQYF
TGTGCCAGCAGTTGGGTTCAGGGATACACAGATACGCAGTATTTT
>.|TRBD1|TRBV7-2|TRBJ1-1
CASSIDRGLAEAFF
TGTGCCAGCAGCATCGACAGGGGGCTCGCTGAAGCTTTCTTT
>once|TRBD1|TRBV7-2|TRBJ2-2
CASSPDRRNTGELFF
TGTGCCAGCAGCCCGGACAGGAGGAACACCGGGGAGCTGTTTTTT
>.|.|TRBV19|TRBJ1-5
CASTRGGGNQPQHF
TGTGCCAGTACCCGAGGGGGTGGCAATCAGCCCCAGCATTTT
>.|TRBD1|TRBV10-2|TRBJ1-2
CASSESNRGPGYTF
TGCGCCAGCAGTGAATCTAACAGGGGCCCTGGCTACACCTTC
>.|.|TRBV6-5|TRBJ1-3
CASTERGSGNTIYF
TGTGCCAGCACCGAAAGGGGCTCTGGAAACACCATATATTTT
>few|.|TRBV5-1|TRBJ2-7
CASSLNWESSYEQYF
TGCGCCAGCAGCCTGAATTGGGAGAGCTCCTACGAGCAGTACTTC
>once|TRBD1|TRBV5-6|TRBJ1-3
CASSARYRTGGNTIYF
TGTGCCAGCAGCGCCCGATATCGGACAGGGGGAAACACCATATATTTT
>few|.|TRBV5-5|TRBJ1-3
CASSGRISSGNTIYF
TGTGCCAGCAGCGGGAGAATTAGCTCTGGAAACACCATATATTTT
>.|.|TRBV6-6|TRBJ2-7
CASSRETPGYLYEQYF
TGTGCCAGCAGCCGAGAAACCCCGGGATACCTCTACGAGCAGTACTTC
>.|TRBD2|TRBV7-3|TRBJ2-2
CASREGTSGANTGELFF
TGTGCCAGCAGGGAAGGGACTAGCGGGGCGAACACCGGGGAGCTGTTTTTT
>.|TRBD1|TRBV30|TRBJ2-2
CAWSVTGANTGELFF
TGTGCCTGGAGTGTAACAGGGGCGAACACCGGGGAGCTGTTTTTT
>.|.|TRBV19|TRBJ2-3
CASSITRPTDTQYF
TGTGCCAGTAGTATCACTAGACCCACAGATACGCAGTATTTT
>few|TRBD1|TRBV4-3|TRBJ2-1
CASSQGPGQGEQFF
TGCGCCAGCAGCCAAGGCCCGGGACAGGGGGAGCAGTTCTTC
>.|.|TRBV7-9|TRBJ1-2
CASSLLAGDHGYTF
TGTGCCAGCAGCTTATTGGCAGGGGATCATGGCTACACCTTC
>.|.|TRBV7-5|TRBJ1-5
CARSLRAPRRAYSNQPQHF
TGTGCCAGAAGCTTACGAGCCCCACGGAGGGCTTATAGCAATCAGCCCCAGCATTTT
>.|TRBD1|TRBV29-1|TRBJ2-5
CSVDSRTGERETQYF
TGCAGCGTTGATTCCCGGACAGGGGAAAGGGAGACCCAGTACTTC
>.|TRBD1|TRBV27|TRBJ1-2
CASSLRDRGASNYGYTF
TGTGCCAGCAGTTTAAGGGACAGGGGGGCCTCTAACTATGGCTACACCTTC
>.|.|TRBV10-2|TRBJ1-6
CASSESTGPYSPLHF
TGCGCCAGCAGTGAGTCTACAGGGCCCTATTCACCCCTCCACTTT
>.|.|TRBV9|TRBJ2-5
CASSPGLLTETQYF
TGTGCCAGCAGCCCAGGACTCCTGACAGAGACCCAGTACTTC
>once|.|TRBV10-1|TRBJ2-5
CASSESGGAQETQYF
TGCGCCAGCAGTGAGTCGGGGGGGGCCCAGGAGACCCAGTACTTC
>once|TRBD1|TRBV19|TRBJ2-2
CASSQTGVNTGELFF
TGTGCCAGTAGTCAGACAGGGGTGAACACCGGGGAGCTGTTTTTT